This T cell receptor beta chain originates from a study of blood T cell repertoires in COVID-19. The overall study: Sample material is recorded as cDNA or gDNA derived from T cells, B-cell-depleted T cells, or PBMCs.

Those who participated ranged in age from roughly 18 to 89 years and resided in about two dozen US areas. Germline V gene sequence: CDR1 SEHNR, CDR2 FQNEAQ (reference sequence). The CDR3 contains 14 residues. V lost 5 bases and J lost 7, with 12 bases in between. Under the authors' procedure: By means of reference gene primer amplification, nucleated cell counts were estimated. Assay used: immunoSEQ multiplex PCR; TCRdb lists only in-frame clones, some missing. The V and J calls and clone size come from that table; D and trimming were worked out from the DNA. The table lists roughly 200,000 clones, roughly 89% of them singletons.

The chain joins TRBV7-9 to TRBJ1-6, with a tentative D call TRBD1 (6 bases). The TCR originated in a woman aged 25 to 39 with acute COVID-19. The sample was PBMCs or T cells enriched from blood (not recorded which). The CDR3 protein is CASSPGGLNSPLHF. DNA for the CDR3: TGTGCCAGCAGCCCCGGGGGGCTCAATTCACCCCTCCACTTT.